This TCR beta chain was identified in a study of CD8 T cells in ankylosing spondylitis. General study points: About 8 highly homologous variants made up a TCR beta motif, and this motif appeared characteristic of ankylosing spondylitis blood. Significantly higher representation of disease-linked clones was reported for matched ankylosing spondylitis synovial fluid.

TCRdb reprocessed the 5' RACE reads via MiXCR and lists one record per CDR3 protein. Found here are fewer than 500,000 distinct CDR3 sequences, 20% to 25% of them singletons; the top ten hold around 17%. This clonotype occurred a few times. Its cognate antigen is unknown. Per germline, CDR1 SGHRS and CDR2 YFSETQ. The V and J ends lost 4 bases and 3 bases, in that order; junction bases with no gene match: 9. This CDR3 comprises 16 residues. The chain recombines TRBV5-1 with TRBJ2-3; 9 nucleotides line up with TRBD2. Sequenced: blood, either unsorted or a sorted T cell fraction (not recorded which). This receptor was identified in a male donor with ankylosing spondylitis. This CDR3 reads CASSDLRSGRTDTQYF. CDR3 sequence (DNA): TGCGCCAGCAGCGACTTGAGGAGCGGGAGGACAGATACGCAGTATTTT.